These 9 T cell receptor beta chains originate from one sample sequenced in a study of blood T cell repertoires in COVID-19. This table comes from immunoSEQ multiplex PCR, and its TCRdb copy is limited to in-frame clones, with some not included. The sample lists 85,000 to 90,000 clones, around 80% occurring once. The sample was peripheral blood. These receptors all come from a woman of 80 years or more with acute or convalescent COVID-19.

The chain recombines TRBV3-1 (or the pseudogene TRBV3-2) with TRBJ1-1; 9 bases align to TRBD1. The germline CDR1 and CDR2 sequences are LGHDT and YNNKEL (reference sequence). The CDR3 has 15 residues. J lost 5 bases, V lost 5 bases, and 9 bases had no gene match. CDR3 residues: CASSSRDRAWTEAFF. The CDR3 DNA follows: TGTGCCAGCAGCTCCCGGGACAGGGCGTGGACTGAAGCTTTCTTT.

V is TRBV3-1 (or the pseudogene TRBV3-2) and J is TRBJ2-1, with 12 positions matching TRBD2. This CDR3 is 13 amino acids long. V shed 8 bases, J shed 8 bases, and the junction held 4 bases outside the gene matches. Germline CDR1 and CDR2: LGHDT and YNNKEL (reference sequence). The DNA for the CDR3 is TGTGCCAGCGCCCTAGCGGGGGGGTATGAGCAGTTCTTC. The encoded protein is CASALAGGYEQFF.

This clone was seen a few times. The chain employs TRBV20-1 and TRBJ1-2; no firm D call. CDR3 size: 10 residues. Germline values: CDR1 DFQATT, CDR2 SNEGSKA (reference sequence). The V and J ends lost 5 bases and 6 bases respectively, with 7 bases between them. This chain's CDR3 is CSAPFDGYTF. In DNA form, the CDR3 reads TGCAGTGCTCCCTTTGATGGCTACACCTTC.

This rearrangement joins TRBV2 to TRBJ1-4; D gene ambiguous. This CDR3 is built from 15 residues. Germline-derived CDR1 and CDR2 are SNHLY and FYNNEI. Deletions cut 5 bases from V and 3 bases from J, with 13 bases between. Here the CDR3 DNA reads TGTGCCAGCAGTCGACACCCGCCGGCTAATGAAAAACTGTTTTTT. This encodes CASSRHPPANEKLFF.

This clone has only a few counts. The rearrangement links TRBV7-3 to TRBJ2-2; TRBD1 aligns across 9 bases. The V gene end was trimmed by 4 bases and the J gene end by 5 bases; junction bases not matched to a gene: 5. CDR1 and CDR2 from the germline V gene are SGHTA and FQGTGA. The CDR3 extends over 15 amino acids. The CDR3 nucleotides read TGTGCCAGCAGCTCGGGACAGGGCTTGACCGGGGAGCTGTTTTTT. It specifies CASSSGQGLTGELFF.

V and J are TRBV6-5 and TRBJ1-1, with D uncertain. V dropped 0 bases and J dropped 3 bases, with 11 bases sitting between them. The CDR3 length is 15 residues. In germline, CDR1 is MNHEY, CDR2 SVGAGI. CDR3 nucleotide sequence: TGTGCCAGCAGTTACTCGAGAGGGATTGACACTGAAGCTTTCTTT. Translating it yields CASSYSRGIDTEAFF.

The chain combines TRBV7-9 with TRBJ1-4; a weak D match, TRBD1 (6 bases). Germline lookup yields CDR1 SEHNR and CDR2 FQNEAQ (reference sequence). This CDR3 region has 13 residues. The germline V and J ends were trimmed by 4 bases and 7 bases, with 10 bases remaining between them. The CDR3 DNA reads as TGTGCCAGCAGCTCGGGACAAGGTGAAAAACTGTTTTTT. This codes for CASSSGQGEKLFF.

The chain joins TRBV3-1 (or the pseudogene TRBV3-2) to TRBJ2-7; D not certain. The V end lost 3 bases, the J end lost 2 bases, and 8 bases lay between the germline ends. The germline gives CDR1 LGHDT, CDR2 YNNKEL (reference sequence). The CDR3 runs 13 residues. The DNA of the CDR3 is TGTGCCAGCAGCCAGGGCGTCGCCTACGAGCAGTACTTC. This encodes CASSQGVAYEQYF.

The chain recombines TRBV6-1 with TRBJ1-2; 7 nucleotides align to TRBD1. Trimming removed 3 bases from V and 6 bases from J; junction bases left unmatched: 10. The germline V gene has CDR1 MNHNS and CDR2 SASEGT. The CDR3 is 15 residues long. CDR3 in amino acids: CASSDVAETGDGYTF. CDR3 DNA: TGTGCCAGCAGTGATGTTGCGGAAACAGGGGATGGCTACACCTTC.